These 15 T cell receptor beta chains were all obtained from the same sample, sequenced in a study of OX40 agonist ivuxolimab in advanced cancers. Preparation of the library involved the immunoSEQ multiplex PCR assay. TCRdb mirrors the immuneACCESS table, restricted to in-frame sequences. Some clones are absent from its copies; in checked studies, under half trace to an unresolved V gene, and the reason for the others is unknown. The sample table lists about 43,000 clones, 86% of them with a count of one. About 35% of the sample rests with the top ten. The sequences come from CD4+ or CD8+ T cells sorted from blood, collected in a trial of the OX40 agonist ivuxolimab. The receptors were sampled from an adult with an advanced solid tumor such as melanoma, head and neck, liver or kidney cancer.

The V gene is TRBV2, the J gene TRBJ2-3; D is possibly TRBD1 or TRBD2 (5 bases each). This CDR3 spans 13 amino acids. Deletions cut 3 bases from V and 4 bases from J, with 8 bases between. Germline CDR1 is SNHLY and CDR2 is FYNNEI. The CDR3 nucleotides are TGTGCCAGCAGTGAGGGGGTGTCAGATACGCAGTATTTT. This sequence encodes CASSEGVSDTQYF.

This clone was detected a few times. CDR3 DNA: TGTGCCAGCAGCTTCTCCGGGAAGCTGGCTTTCTTT. Translation gives CASSFSGKLAFF. The V gene is TRBV7-2, the J gene TRBJ1-1; D call uncertain. With 3 bases removed from V and 11 bases from J, the gap between germline ends came to 13 bases. CDR3 length: 12 residues. Germline loops: CDR1 SGHTA, CDR2 FQGNSA.

On this clone: Other DNA sequences in this sample translate to the same CDR3. The chain has TRBV19 and TRBJ2-5; D tentatively reads TRBD1 or TRBD2 (5 bases each). The CDR3 is 14 amino acids. V was cut by 9 bases and J by 3 bases, with 17 bases left in between. Germline lookup yields CDR1 LNHDA and CDR2 SQIVND (reference sequence). CDR3 coding DNA: TGTGCCAGCGCTCGACTCCGAGGGGAAGAGACCCAGTACTTC. Encoded protein: CASARLRGEETQYF. Full variable domain (rest looked up from reference TRBV19 and TRBJ2-5): DGGITQSPKYLFRKEGQNVTLSCEQNLNHDAMYWYRQDPGQGLRLIYYSQIVNDFQKGDIAEGYSVSREKKESFPLTVTSAQKNPTAFYLCASARLRGEETQYFGPGTRLLVL.

The V gene is TRBV7-8, the J gene TRBJ1-1; D is possibly TRBD1 (6 bases). This CDR3 region has 15 residues. Deletions cut 0 bases from V and 9 bases from J, with 17 bases between. Germline V lookup: CDR1 SGHVS, CDR2 FQNEAQ. CDR3 sequence (DNA): TGTGCCAGCAGCTTAGCGCGCGGTGGGCAGGGGCAAGCTTTCTTT. Translating gives CASSLARGGQGQAFF. Full variable domain (outside the CDR3, taken from reference TRBV7-8 and TRBJ1-1): GAGVSQSPRYKVAKRGQDVALRCDPISGHVSLFWYQQALGQGPEFLTYFQNEAQLDKSGLPSDRFFAERPEGSVSTLKIQRTQQEDSAVYLCASSLARGGQGQAFFGQGTRLTVV.

V is TRBV28 and J is TRBJ1-4; TRBD1 might be the D (5 bases). Germline-derived CDR1 and CDR2 are MDHEN and SYDVKM. This CDR3 is 14 amino acids long. Deletions cut 2 bases from V and 4 bases from J, with 8 bases between. The CDR3 protein is CASSLGTLNEKLFF. The CDR3 coding sequence is TGTGCCAGCAGTTTAGGGACCCTTAATGAAAAACTGTTTTTT.

This clone has only one observation. The chain links TRBV7-3 to TRBJ2-3; D call uncertain. The ends were cut back, 4 bases at V and 8 bases at J, with 13 bases in the middle. The CDR3 spans 13 residues. CDR1 and CDR2 (germline): SGHTA, FQGTGA. The CDR3 loop reads CASSSTNFGTQYF. CDR3 coding DNA: TGTGCCAGCAGCTCGACGAACTTTGGTACGCAGTATTTT.

In its sample, this clone is medium-sized (0.01 to 0.1%). This CDR3 reads CASSLWGSGSDEQFF. The CDR3 coding sequence is TGTGCCAGCAGCTTATGGGGTAGCGGGAGTGATGAGCAGTTCTTC. The rearrangement joins TRBV2 to TRBJ2-1; 9 bases line up with TRBD2. The trim removed 6 bases at V and 8 bases at J, leaving 11 bases unmatched. The CDR3 extends over 15 amino acids. Germline values: CDR1 SNHLY, CDR2 FYNNEI.

V is TRBV5-1 and J is TRBJ2-1; D is tentatively TRBD1 or TRBD2 (5 bases each). Trimming left V 4 bases short and J 4 bases short, with 9 bases between. CDR1 SGHRS and CDR2 YFSETQ come from the germline V gene. CDR3 length equals 13 residues. DNA for the CDR3: TGCGCCAGCAGCCCCGGGGCTTACAATGAGCAGTTCTTC. It encodes CASSPGAYNEQFF.

This clone has just one count. The rearrangement joins TRBV6-5 to TRBJ1-3; no definite D call. CDR3 length: 14 residues. Trimming shortened V by 0 bases and J by 3 bases, and 6 bases separated the two germline ends. CDR1 MNHEY and CDR2 SVGAGI come from the germline V gene. CDR3 sequence: CASSYSSVGNTIYF. The CDR3 bases are TGTGCCAGCAGTTACTCGTCAGTTGGAAACACCATATATTTT.

This sequence joins TRBV5-1 and TRBJ2-5, with a weak D call TRBD1 (6 bases). Gene TRBJ2-7 matches the end of the DNA better, so the J call may be wrong. In germline, CDR1 is SGHRS, CDR2 YFSETQ. The length of the CDR3 is 13 residues. The CDR3 loop is CASSSTGPYEQYF. Written as DNA, the CDR3 is TGCGCCAGCAGCTCGACAGGCCCCTACGAGCAGTACTTC.

This chain connects TRBV19 to TRBJ1-1; D ambiguous. Germline assignment: CDR1 LNHDA and CDR2 SQIVND (reference sequence). The CDR3 loop spans 14 amino acids. The V end lost 5 bases, the J end lost 6 bases, and 16 bases lay between the germline ends. CDR3 DNA sequence: TGTGCCAGTAGTTCTTTTTCCAGGACCTCTGAAGCTTTCTTT. Amino acids: CASSSFSRTSEAFF.

The chain links TRBV27 to TRBJ2-5, with 8 bases matching TRBD1. With 6 bases clipped from V and 5 bases from J, the junction kept 5 bases outside the gene matches. CDR1 MNHEY and CDR2 SMNVEV come from the germline V gene (reference sequence). The CDR3 is 13 residues long. The CDR3 sequence: CASRAGGRETQYF. CDR3 nucleotides: TGTGCCAGCAGAGCAGGGGGCAGGGAGACCCAGTACTTC.

The V and J genes are TRBV29-1 and TRBJ2-7; 9 positions agree with TRBD1. Per the germline V gene, CDR1 is SQVTM and CDR2 is ANQGSEA. V shed 4 bases, J shed 7 bases, and the junction held 8 bases outside the gene matches. The CDR3 spans 13 residues. The CDR3 DNA reads TGCAGCGTTGTCGGGACAGGGTTGGGGGAGCAGTACTTC. Translated, it gives CSVVGTGLGEQYF.

This chain links TRBV5-1 with TRBJ2-3; TRBD1 aligns across 9 bases. Germline-derived CDR1 and CDR2 are SGHRS and YFSETQ. The ends lost 9 bases at V and 0 bases at J; junction bases unmatched: 5. The CDR3 has 14 amino acids. CDR3 residues: CATGQGLSTDTQYF. CDR3 nucleotide sequence: TGCGCCACTGGACAGGGGCTTAGCACAGATACGCAGTATTTT.

The chain has TRBV7-2 and TRBJ2-7; a possible D gene is TRBD1 (6 bases). Trimming removed 8 bases from V and 3 bases from J, with 14 bases in between. The CDR3 totals 13 residues. Germline assignment: CDR1 SGHTA and CDR2 FQGNSA. The CDR3 nucleotides read TGTGCCAGCTCGAGGGGGACCTTCTACGAGCAGTACTTC. This sequence encodes CASSRGTFYEQYF.